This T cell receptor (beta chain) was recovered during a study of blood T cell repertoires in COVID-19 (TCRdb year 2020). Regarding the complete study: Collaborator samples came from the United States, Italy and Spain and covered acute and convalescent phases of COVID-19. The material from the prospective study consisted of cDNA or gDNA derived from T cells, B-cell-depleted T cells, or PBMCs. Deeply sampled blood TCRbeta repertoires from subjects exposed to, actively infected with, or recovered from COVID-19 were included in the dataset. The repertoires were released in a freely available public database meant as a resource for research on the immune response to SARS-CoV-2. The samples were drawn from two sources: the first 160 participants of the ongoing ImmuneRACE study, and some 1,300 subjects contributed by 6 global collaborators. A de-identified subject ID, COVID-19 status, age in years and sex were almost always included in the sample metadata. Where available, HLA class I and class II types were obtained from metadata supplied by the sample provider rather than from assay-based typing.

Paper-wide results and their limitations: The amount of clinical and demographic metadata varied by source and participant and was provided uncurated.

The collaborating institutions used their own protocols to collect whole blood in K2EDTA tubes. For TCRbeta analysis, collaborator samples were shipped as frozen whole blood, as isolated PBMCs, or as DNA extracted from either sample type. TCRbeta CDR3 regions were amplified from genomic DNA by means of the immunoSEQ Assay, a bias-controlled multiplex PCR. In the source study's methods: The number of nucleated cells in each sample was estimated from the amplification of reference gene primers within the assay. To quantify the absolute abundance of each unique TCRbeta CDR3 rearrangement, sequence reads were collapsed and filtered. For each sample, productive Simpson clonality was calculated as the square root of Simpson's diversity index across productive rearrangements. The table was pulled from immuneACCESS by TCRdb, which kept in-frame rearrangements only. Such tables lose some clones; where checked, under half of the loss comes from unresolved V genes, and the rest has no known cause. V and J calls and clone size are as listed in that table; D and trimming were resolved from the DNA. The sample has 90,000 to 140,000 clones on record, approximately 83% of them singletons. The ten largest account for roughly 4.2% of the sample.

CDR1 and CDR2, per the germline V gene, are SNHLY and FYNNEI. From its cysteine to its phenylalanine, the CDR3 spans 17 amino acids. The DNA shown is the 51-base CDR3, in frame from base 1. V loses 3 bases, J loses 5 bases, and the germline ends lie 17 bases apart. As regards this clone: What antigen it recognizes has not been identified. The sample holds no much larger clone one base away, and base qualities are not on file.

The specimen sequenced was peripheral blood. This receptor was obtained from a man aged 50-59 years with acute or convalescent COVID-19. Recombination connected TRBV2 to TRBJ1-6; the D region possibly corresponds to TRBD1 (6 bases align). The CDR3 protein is CASSDLGAVPNNSPLHF. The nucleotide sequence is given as TGTGCCAGCAGTGACCTGGGGGCAGTACCTAATAATTCACCCCTCCACTTT.